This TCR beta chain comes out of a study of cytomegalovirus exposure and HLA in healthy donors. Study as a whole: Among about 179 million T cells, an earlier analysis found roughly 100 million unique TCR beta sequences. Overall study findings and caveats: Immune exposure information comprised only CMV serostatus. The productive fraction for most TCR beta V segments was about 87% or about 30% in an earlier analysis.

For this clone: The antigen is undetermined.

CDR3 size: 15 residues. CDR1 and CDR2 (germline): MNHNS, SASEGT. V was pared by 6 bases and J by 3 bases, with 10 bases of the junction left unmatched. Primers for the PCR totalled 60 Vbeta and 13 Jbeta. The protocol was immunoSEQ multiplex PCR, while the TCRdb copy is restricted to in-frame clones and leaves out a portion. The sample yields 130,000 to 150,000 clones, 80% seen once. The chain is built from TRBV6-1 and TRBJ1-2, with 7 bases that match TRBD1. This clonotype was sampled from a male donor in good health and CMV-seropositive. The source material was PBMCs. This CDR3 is CASSSGTVPDYGYTF. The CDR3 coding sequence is TGTGCCAGCAGCTCCGGGACAGTGCCCGACTATGGCTACACCTTC.